This TCR beta chain was recorded in a study of cytomegalovirus exposure and HLA in healthy donors. Background on the study: A subsequent analysis reported that the roughly 120 validation repertoires were produced on the same platform that had also been used for the roughly 710 first-cohort repertoires.

Clones were read by immunoSEQ multiplex PCR, and TCRdb kept only the in-frame ones, dropping some. There are about 180,000 clones in the sample; 80% to 90% occur only once, and approximately 1.5% lies in the top ten. Concerning this clone: Its antigen is undetermined.

The CDR3 has 16 residues. Trimming left V 4 bases short and J 3 bases short, with 20 bases between. Germline CDR1 is SGHRS and CDR2 is YFSETQ. Points from the study as a whole: Cytomegalovirus status was reportedly diagnosed by the classifier with high sensitivity and specificity. Investigators reported 164 TCR beta chains as tied to cytomegalovirus. That first-cohort TCR clusters tended to co-occur in the roughly 110 validation repertoires was found in a later analysis.

This clonotype originated in a woman between 25 and 40 years old in good health and CMV-seronegative. The chain employs TRBV5-1 and TRBJ2-7; perhaps TRBD1 as D (6 bases). Sequencing was done on a sample of PBMCs. CDR3 region: CASSKERTVLSYEQYF. The CDR3 region has the DNA TGCGCCAGCAGCAAGGAAAGGACAGTCTTAAGCTACGAGCAGTACTTC.